Shown below are 25 T cell receptor beta chains from a single sample sequenced in a study of circulating and synovial CD4+ cells in juvenile arthritis. Profiled with immunoSEQ multiplex PCR; TCRdb holds only in-frame clones, not every one. The sample lists approximately 2,300 clones; 85% to 90% were seen once. The sequenced sample consisted of HLA-DR+ CD4+ T cells from blood. Subset specified: circulating pathogenic-like lymphocytes, sorted as HLA-DR+CD14-CD3+CD4+CD25low/- blood T cells. The source of these receptors is a human donor with juvenile idiopathic arthritis.

In its sample, this clone was seen a few times. The chain joins TRBV4-1 to TRBJ2-7; D may be TRBD1 (6 bases). CDR1 and CDR2 (germline): MGHRA, YSYEKL. The CDR3 has 14 amino acids. Trimming removed 7 bases at V and 1 base at J, with 14 bases between. CDR3 region: CASTQGLGSYEQYF. The CDR3 nucleotides read TGCGCCAGCACGCAGGGGCTGGGGTCCTACGAGCAGTACTTC.

The chain couples TRBV6-5 to TRBJ1-1; D gene uncertain. Germline assignment: CDR1 MNHEY and CDR2 SVGAGI. The CDR3 has 12 residues. The ends were cut back, 5 bases at V and 3 bases at J, with 7 bases in the middle. The CDR3 DNA reads TGTGCCAGCAGTGACCGGGACACTGAAGCTTTCTTT. This gives the protein CASSDRDTEAFF.

The V gene is TRBV11-2, the J gene TRBJ1-4, with TRBD1 matching 7 bases. The CDR3 runs 13 residues. The trim removed 8 bases at V and 8 bases at J, leaving 8 bases unmatched. The germline CDR1 and CDR2 sequences are SGHAT and FQNNGV. CDR3 sequence (DNA): TGTGCCAGCGAGAAGACAGGGCGGGAAAAACTGTTTTTT. It codes for CASEKTGREKLFF.

About this clone: The junction differs from germline at one of its ends, possibly a read error. This sample includes further DNA sequences coding for the same CDR3. The J gene is TRBJ1-6, the V gene TRBV7-9, with D uncertain. The CDR3 is 16 residues long. Per germline, CDR1 SEHNR and CDR2 FQNEAQ (reference sequence). The CDR3 coding sequence is TGTGCCAGCAGCCCCGCTGGTGGGCATTATAATTCCCCCCTCCACTTT. Amino acid sequence: CASSPAGGHYNSPLHF.

V usage is TRBV5-6 and J usage is TRBJ1-2, with D unclear. CDR3 length: 18 amino acids. Germline V gives CDR1 SGHDT, CDR2 YYEEEE. Between the trimmed V and J ends, which lost 1 base and 4 bases, there was a span of 23 bases. The CDR3 DNA reads as TGTGCCAGCAGCTTGTTCCTGCGGATTGCCTCTCCCTTCTATGGCTACACCTTC. Its protein is CASSLFLRIASPFYGYTF.

The chain recombines TRBV20-1 with TRBJ1-2; D gene unclear. CDR1 and CDR2 (germline): DFQATT, SNEGSKA (reference sequence). The CDR3 runs to 10 residues. The V gene lost 3 bases and the J gene lost 12 bases, with 11 bases spanning the gap. CDR3 in amino acids: CSARSGEHTF. The CDR3 DNA reads as TGCAGTGCTAGGTCGGGTGAACACACCTTC.

This chain uses TRBV6-6 with TRBJ2-3, with unresolved D. Looked up from germline, CDR1 is MNHNY and CDR2 is SVGAGI (reference sequence). V was cut by 6 bases and J by 6 bases, with 10 bases left in between. This CDR3 region has 12 residues. The CDR3: CASSTRGDTQYF. The CDR3 DNA reads as TGTGCCAGCAGCACCCGCGGTGATACGCAGTATTTT.

The gene calls are TRBV7-8 and TRBJ2-2; TRBD1 agrees at 8 bases. The CDR3 is 18 residues long. V shed 3 bases, J shed 0 bases, and the junction held 9 bases outside the gene matches. Germline assignment: CDR1 SGHVS and CDR2 FQNEAQ. For the CDR3, the DNA is TGTGCCAGCAGCTTTGGACAGGGAACTTATTCGAACACCGGGGAGCTGTTTTTT. As protein: CASSFGQGTYSNTGELFF.

This rearrangement joins TRBV29-1 to TRBJ2-5, with no clear D. Germline-derived CDR1 and CDR2 are SQVTM and ANQGSEA. Between the trimmed V and J ends, which lost 3 bases and 7 bases, there was a span of 24 bases. This CDR3 spans 16 amino acids. The CDR3 DNA is TGCAGCGTTGATTACGGTGGGCAGAAAGATCCTTTGACCCAGTACTTC. Protein product: CSVDYGGQKDPLTQYF.

The chain is built from TRBV5-1 and TRBJ1-2; TRBD1 aligns across 12 bases. With V trimmed by 3 bases and J by 1 base, 4 bases remained unmatched. The CDR3 runs 16 residues. From germline, CDR1 is SGHRS and CDR2 YFSETQ. The CDR3 DNA is TGCGCCAGCAGCTCCGGGACAGGGGGCGTTAACTATGGCTACACCTTC. Its protein is CASSSGTGGVNYGYTF.

This clone showed up just once. The chain recombines TRBV21-1 with TRBJ2-1; the table's D call TRBD2 went unverified against the DNA. TRBV21-1 is listed as a pseudogene. This CDR3 contains 18 residues. CDR3 in amino acids: CASSSRMASGGLYNEQFF. The CDR3 DNA reads TGTGCCAGCAGCAGCCGGATGGCTAGCGGGGGACTTTACAATGAGCAGTTCTTC.

The J gene is TRBJ2-5, the V gene TRBV7-8; no clear D. The V end lost 7 bases, the J end lost 1 base, and 4 bases lay between the germline ends. From germline, CDR1 is SGHVS and CDR2 FQNEAQ. The CDR3 has 11 amino acids. CDR3 protein: CASTFQETQYF. The CDR3 coding sequence is TGTGCCAGCACATTCCAAGAGACCCAGTACTTC.

The genes are TRBV27 and TRBJ2-7; 7 bases line up with TRBD1. The CDR3 consists of 11 residues. Germline V lookup: CDR1 MNHEY, CDR2 SMNVEV (reference sequence). The V and J ends lost 11 bases and 4 bases, in that order; junction bases with no gene match: 5. Here the CDR3 DNA reads TGTGCCCGGGACAGACGGTACGAGCAGTACTTC. Its translation: CARDRRYEQYF.

This chain uses TRBV29-1 with TRBJ2-7; 7 bases map to TRBD1. V lost 2 bases to trimming and J lost 4 bases; unmatched junction nucleotides: 8. Germline loops: CDR1 SQVTM, CDR2 ANQGSEA. The CDR3 consists of 14 residues. The CDR3 region is CSVERRQGVYEQYF. The CDR3 DNA reads TGCAGCGTTGAAAGGCGGCAGGGGGTATACGAGCAGTACTTC.

CDR3 bases: TGTGCCACCCCCGGGGAGAGGGCCAACGTCCTGACTTTC. This gives the protein CATPGERANVLTF. The V call is TRBV7-3, the J call TRBJ2-6; tentative D call: TRBD2 (5 bases). The CDR3 runs 13 residues. Germline CDR1 is SGHTA and CDR2 is FQGTGA. Trimming cost V 10 bases and J 5 bases, with 12 bases left between them. Complete variable domain (other parts from reference TRBV7-3 and TRBJ2-6): GAGVSQTPSNKVTEKGKYVELRCDPISGHTALYWYRQSLGQGPEFLIYFQGTGAADDSGLPNDRFFAVRPEGSVSTLKIQRTERGDSAVYLCATPGERANVLTFGAGSRLTVL.

The genes are TRBV9 and TRBJ2-1; 12 nucleotides line up with TRBD2. CDR3 size: 19 residues. Trimming removed 0 bases from V and 0 bases from J; junction bases left unmatched: 7. The germline V gene encodes CDR1 SGDLS and CDR2 YYNGEE. Here the CDR3 reads CASSVVGASGGASYNEQFF. CDR3 DNA sequence: TGTGCCAGCAGCGTAGTCGGGGCTAGCGGGGGGGCCTCCTACAATGAGCAGTTCTTC.

This clone was seen just once. The chain carries TRBV4-3 and TRBJ1-2; no reliable D call. The CDR3 length is 15 residues. Trimming pared 1 base from V and 1 base from J, leaving 10 bases between. From germline, CDR1 is LGHNA and CDR2 YSLEER. The CDR3 spells CASSQVSGLNYGYTF. CDR3 in DNA: TGCGCCAGCAGCCAAGTAAGCGGTCTTAACTATGGCTACACCTTC.

This chain uses TRBV4-3 with TRBJ2-1; D perhaps matches TRBD2 (6 bases). With 4 bases removed from V and 6 bases from J, the gap between germline ends came to 13 bases. This CDR3 has 14 residues. The V gene's germline CDR1 is LGHNA and CDR2 YSLEER. The CDR3 nucleotides read TGCGCCAGCAGCCGGGAGGAGAGGGGCAATGAGCAGTTCTTC. It is translated as CASSREERGNEQFF.

This clone has just a few counts. The rearrangement links TRBV6-5 to TRBJ1-4, with TRBD1 identical over 9 bases. Germline loops: CDR1 MNHEY, CDR2 SVGAGI. J was trimmed by 8 bases and V by 2 bases; bases with no gene match: 6. This CDR3 has 15 residues. The CDR3 nucleotides are TGTGCCAGCAGTTACGCCGGGACAGGGAAGGAAAAACTGTTTTTT. Residues: CASSYAGTGKEKLFF.

The chain links TRBV6-1 to TRBJ2-7, with D uncertain. Trimming cost V 4 bases and J 3 bases, with 16 bases left between them. The CDR3 totals 15 residues. Per the germline V gene, CDR1 is MNHNS and CDR2 is SASEGT. In nucleotides, the CDR3 is TGTGCCAGCAGTGTTTTGGGCCAAAGAATCTACGAGCAGTACTTC. This gives the protein CASSVLGQRIYEQYF.

The chain recombines TRBV2 with TRBJ1-1, with 10 bases matching TRBD1. The CDR3 is 14 amino acids. In germline, CDR1 is SNHLY, CDR2 FYNNEI. With V trimmed by 4 bases and J by 4 bases, 3 bases remained unmatched. In nucleotides, the CDR3 is TGTGCCAGCAGTGGACAGGGGGCGCGCACTGAAGCTTTCTTT. Protein: CASSGQGARTEAFF.

The rearrangement uses TRBV2 and TRBJ1-6; the D gene is possibly TRBD1 (5 bases). Trimming cost V 3 bases and J 9 bases, with 18 bases left between them. This CDR3 has 16 residues. CDR1 and CDR2 from the germline V gene are SNHLY and FYNNEI. This CDR3 is CASSDKGQIDTSPLHF. The CDR3, as DNA: TGTGCCAGCAGTGACAAGGGGCAGATCGACACTTCACCCCTCCACTTT.

J is TRBJ2-2 and V is TRBV19, with 7 positions matching TRBD1. Germline V gives CDR1 LNHDA, CDR2 SQIVND (reference sequence). The CDR3 has 15 residues. The ends lost 7 bases at V and 2 bases at J; junction bases unmatched: 7. The CDR3 loop reads CASMGDRLNTGELFF. The CDR3 DNA reads TGTGCCAGTATGGGGGACAGACTTAACACCGGGGAGCTGTTTTTT. The full variable domain, completed using reference TRBV19 and TRBJ2-2, is DGGITQSPKYLFRKEGQNVTLSCEQNLNHDAMYWYRQDPGQGLRLIYYSQIVNDFQKGDIAEGYSVSREKKESFPLTVTSAQKNPTAFYLCASMGDRLNTGELFFGEGSRLTVL.

This chain connects TRBV5-1 to TRBJ1-1; the match to TRBD1 covers 8 bases. Germline lookup yields CDR1 SGHRS and CDR2 YFSETQ. V dropped 1 base and J dropped 1; count of bases not matched to a gene: 3. This CDR3 comprises 15 residues. The CDR3: CASSLSGTGNTEAFF. In nucleotides, the CDR3 is TGCGCCAGCAGCTTGAGTGGGACAGGGAACACTGAAGCTTTCTTT.

This rearrangement joins TRBV11-2 to TRBJ2-1, with 12 bases that match TRBD2. Trimming cost V 0 bases and J 0 bases; bases outside gene matches: 6. The CDR3 is 19 amino acids. From germline, CDR1 is SGHAT and CDR2 FQNNGV. The CDR3 DNA follows: TGTGCCAGCAGCTTAGATCTCCTAGCGGGGGGGCTCTCCTACAATGAGCAGTTCTTC. Its translation is CASSLDLLAGGLSYNEQFF.